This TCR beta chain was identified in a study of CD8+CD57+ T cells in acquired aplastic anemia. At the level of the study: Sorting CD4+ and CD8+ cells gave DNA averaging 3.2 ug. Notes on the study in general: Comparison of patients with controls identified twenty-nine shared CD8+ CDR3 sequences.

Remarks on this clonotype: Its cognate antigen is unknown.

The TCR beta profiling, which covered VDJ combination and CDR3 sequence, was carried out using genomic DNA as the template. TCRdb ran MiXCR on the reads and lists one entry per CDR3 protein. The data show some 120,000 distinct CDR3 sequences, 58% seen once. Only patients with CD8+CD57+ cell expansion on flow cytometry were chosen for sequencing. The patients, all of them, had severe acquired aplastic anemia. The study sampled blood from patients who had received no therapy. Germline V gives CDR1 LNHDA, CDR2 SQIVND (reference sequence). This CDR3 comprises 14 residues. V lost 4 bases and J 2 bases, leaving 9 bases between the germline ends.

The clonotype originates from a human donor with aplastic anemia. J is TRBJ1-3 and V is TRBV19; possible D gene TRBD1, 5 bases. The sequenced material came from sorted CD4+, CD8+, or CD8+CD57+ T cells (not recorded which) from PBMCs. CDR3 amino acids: CASSTRQTGNTIYF. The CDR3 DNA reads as TGTGCCAGTAGTACCCGACAGACTGGAAACACCATATATTTT.